This passage covers 14 T cell receptor beta chains from one sample sequenced in a study of identical twins. One entry per CDR3 protein results from TCRdb running MiXCR on the 5' RACE reads. The data contain approximately 470,000 distinct CDR3 sequences, 13% to 15% of them singletons. A further study also used this sample, focusing on yellow fever vaccine responses in identical twins.

Material: CD4+ T cells sorted from blood. These receptors originate from a woman between 18 and 30 years old in good health.

This clonotype was observed a few times. V usage is TRBV3-1 and J usage is TRBJ2-5; 7 bases map to TRBD1. V lost 2 bases, J lost 5 bases, and 8 bases stayed unmatched. The CDR3 is made up of 15 amino acids. Germline CDR1 LGHDT, CDR2 YNNKEL (reference sequence). CDR3 region: CASSQRQGETETQYF. For the CDR3, the DNA is TGTGCCAGCAGCCAACGACAGGGTGAGACGGAGACCCAGTACTTC.

V and J are TRBV3-1 and TRBJ1-1, with TRBD1 matching 8 bases. CDR3 length: 13 amino acids. Germline-derived CDR1 and CDR2 are LGHDT and YNNKEL (reference sequence). The junction had 6 bases not matched to a gene; V was cut back by 5 bases and J by 7 bases. DNA for the CDR3: TGTGCCAGCAGCAACAAACAGGGGGGTGAAGCTTTCTTT. Its translation: CASSNKQGGEAFF.

The chain combines TRBV6-1 with TRBJ1-2; 9 bases agree with TRBD1. CDR3 size: 15 residues. Per the germline V gene, CDR1 is MNHNS and CDR2 is SASEGT. Trimming took 8 bases from V and 12 from J; bases not matched to a gene: 19. CDR3 in amino acids: CASRRQEGQGALDTF. Written as DNA, the CDR3 is TGTGCCAGCCGACGTCAAGAGGGACAGGGAGCCCTCGACACCTTC.

The V call is TRBV5-5, the J call TRBJ2-7; D perhaps matches TRBD2 (5 bases). CDR3 length: 12 residues. Trimming took 5 bases from V and 5 from J, leaving 11 bases between them. Germline V lookup: CDR1 SGHKS, CDR2 YYEKEE (reference sequence). Here the CDR3 reads CASRRVVNEQYF. The CDR3 nucleotides read TGTGCCAGCAGGAGGGTCGTTAACGAGCAGTACTTC.

This clonotype was observed a few times. The rearrangement joins TRBV6-2 or TRBV6-3 to TRBJ2-3, with 15 nucleotides matching TRBD2. J was trimmed by 6 bases and V by 2 bases; bases with no gene match: 6. Per the germline V gene, CDR1 is MNHEY and CDR2 is SVGEGT. CDR3 size: 17 residues. This chain's CDR3 is CASSYRIGTSGRDTQYF. Here the CDR3 DNA reads TGTGCCAGCAGTTACAGAATAGGGACTAGCGGGAGGGATACGCAGTATTTT.

This chain uses TRBV12-3 or TRBV12-4 with TRBJ2-5; a weak D match, TRBD1 (6 bases). The CDR3 spans 16 residues. Trimming cost V 2 bases and J 1 base, with 14 bases left between them. CDR3 in amino acids: CASSLRTATSQETQYF. The CDR3 nucleotides are TGTGCCAGCAGTTTAAGGACAGCGACGAGCCAAGAGACCCAGTACTTC.

This clonotype was counted between two and nine times. This chain joins TRBV6-2 or TRBV6-3 and TRBJ2-3, with D tentatively TRBD1 (6 bases). Germline V lookup: CDR1 MNHEY, CDR2 SVGEGT. Trimming cost V 5 bases and J 4 bases, with 13 bases left between them. The length of the CDR3 is 14 residues. The DNA of the CDR3 is TGTGCCAGCAGTCCCATGGGGGCGGCAGATACGCAGTATTTT. Amino acid sequence: CASSPMGAADTQYF.

A few counts support this clonotype. V usage is TRBV27 and J usage is TRBJ2-1; the match to TRBD1 covers 7 bases. Germline lookup yields CDR1 MNHEY and CDR2 SMNVEV (reference sequence). V was clipped by 2 bases and J by 5 bases; unmatched bases: 9. The CDR3 has 16 amino acids. CDR3 nucleotide sequence: TGTGCCAGCAGTTTACGTCGGTCAGGGGGTAACAATGAGCAGTTCTTC. Its protein product is CASSLRRSGGNNEQFF.

The genes are TRBV14 and TRBJ2-3; D perhaps matches TRBD1 (6 bases). Germline values: CDR1 SGHDN, CDR2 FVKESK. The CDR3 is 16 residues long. V shed 4 bases and J shed 2 bases, with 16 bases lying between them. The DNA for the CDR3 is TGTGCCAGCAGCCCCTCCCGTGGGACATTCACAGATACGCAGTATTTT. The encoded protein is CASSPSRGTFTDTQYF. Variable domain in full (rest from reference TRBV14 and TRBJ2-3): EAGVTQFPSHSVIEKGQTVTLRCDPISGHDNLYWYRRVMGKEIKFLLHFVKESKQDESGMPNNRFLAERTGGTYSTLKVQPAELEDSGVYFCASSPSRGTFTDTQYFGPGTRLTVL.

The chain couples TRBV3-1 to TRBJ1-1; no clear D. Germline V CDR1 and CDR2: LGHDT, YNNKEL (reference sequence). Trimming cost V 7 bases and J 0 bases, with 12 bases left between them. This CDR3 is 14 amino acids long. The CDR3 loop is CASNLNGVNTEAFF. CDR3 nucleotides: TGTGCCAGCAACCTAAACGGGGTGAACACTGAAGCTTTCTTT.

Many counts were recorded for this clonotype. The chain has TRBV6-1 and TRBJ2-3; D ambiguous. The CDR3 is 13 amino acids. Germline CDR1 MNHNS, CDR2 SASEGT. Trimming cost V 5 bases and J 8 bases, with 14 bases left between them. The CDR3 bases are TGTGCCAGCAGTCTGGGCGCACCGGGTACGCAGTATTTT. Residues: CASSLGAPGTQYF.

The chain employs TRBV7-9 and TRBJ2-7; the D call may be TRBD1 or TRBD2 (5 bases each). The CDR3 length is 15 residues. Germline CDR1 and CDR2: SEHNR and FQNEAQ (reference sequence). V was trimmed by 3 bases and J by 1 base, leaving 13 bases between them. CDR3 protein: CASSFDPGRSYEQYF. In DNA, the CDR3 is TGTGCCAGCAGCTTTGACCCGGGGCGGTCCTACGAGCAGTACTTC.

V and J are TRBV7-2 and TRBJ2-7, with 7 bases aligning to TRBD2. This CDR3 spans 16 amino acids. Germline lookup yields CDR1 SGHTA and CDR2 FQGNSA. J lost 0 bases, V lost 4 bases, and 9 bases had no gene match. CDR3 sequence (DNA): TGTGCCAGCAGCTCGCCAACTAGCGAGAGCTCCTACGAGCAGTACTTC. Protein product: CASSSPTSESSYEQYF.

This clonotype came up a few times. The V and J genes are TRBV5-1 and TRBJ2-1, with 7 positions matching TRBD1. V lost 1 base to trimming and J lost 8 bases; unmatched junction nucleotides: 6. In germline, CDR1 is SGHRS, CDR2 YFSETQ. The CDR3 loop spans 14 amino acids. The CDR3 DNA sequence: TGCGCCAGCAGCTTGTGGACAGGTGGGGATGAGCAGTTCTTC. As protein: CASSLWTGGDEQFF.